The 3 T cell receptor beta chains presented below share a single source sample, sequenced in a study of T cell responses to AZD1222 COVID-19 vaccine. Profiled with immunoSEQ multiplex PCR; TCRdb holds only in-frame clones, not every one. The sample includes about 130,000 clones, over 90% seen only once; the top ten take 0.85% to 0.95%. The specimen was peripheral blood, collected on day 0 of AZD1222 vaccination. Receptors were obtained from an adult in good health.

This clone was detected once. The chain recombines TRBV20-1 with TRBJ2-3, with 14 positions matching TRBD2. The CDR3 loop spans 16 amino acids. Germline V gene lookup returns CDR1 DFQATT and CDR2 SNEGSKA (reference sequence). Trimming took 3 bases from V and 2 from J; bases not matched to a gene: 4. CDR3 region: CSASGTSGGPTDTQYF. In nucleotides, the CDR3 is TGCAGTGCTAGTGGGACTAGCGGGGGCCCCACAGATACGCAGTATTTT.

The chain recombines TRBV5-1 with TRBJ1-2, with TRBD1 as a possible D gene (6 bases). V was trimmed by 5 bases and J by 4 bases, leaving 15 bases between them. Germline values: CDR1 SGHRS, CDR2 YFSETQ. The CDR3 is made up of 14 amino acids. The CDR3 sequence: CASSSTGQGYGYTF. The CDR3 DNA follows: TGCGCCAGCAGTTCGACAGGCCAGGGCTATGGCTACACCTTC.

The J gene is TRBJ1-1, the V gene TRBV6-1; 7 nucleotides line up with TRBD1. This CDR3 comprises 16 residues. The ends lost 4 bases at V and 4 bases at J; junction bases unmatched: 12. Germline V lookup: CDR1 MNHNS, CDR2 SASEGT. The CDR3 reads CASSGAPGGAVTEAFF. As DNA, the CDR3 is TGTGCCAGCAGTGGGGCCCCAGGGGGGGCGGTCACTGAAGCTTTCTTT.